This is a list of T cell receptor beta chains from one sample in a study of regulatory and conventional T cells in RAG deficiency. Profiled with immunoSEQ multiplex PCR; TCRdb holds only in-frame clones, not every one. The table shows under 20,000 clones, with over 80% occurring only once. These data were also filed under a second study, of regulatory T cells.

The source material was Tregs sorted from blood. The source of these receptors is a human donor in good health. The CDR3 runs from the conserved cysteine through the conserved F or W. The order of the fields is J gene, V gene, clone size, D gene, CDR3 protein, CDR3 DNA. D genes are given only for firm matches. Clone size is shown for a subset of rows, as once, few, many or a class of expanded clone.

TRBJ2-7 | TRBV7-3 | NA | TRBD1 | CASSVRGNPHEQYF | TGTGCCAGCAGCGTCAGGGGGAACCCCCACGAGCAGTACTTC
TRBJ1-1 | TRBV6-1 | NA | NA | CASRVRVSEAFF | TGTGCCAGCAGGGTCAGGGTTTCGGAAGCTTTCTTT
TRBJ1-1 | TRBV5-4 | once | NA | CASSLSGRLNTEAFF | TGTGCCAGCAGCTTGTCCGGACGTTTGAACACTGAAGCTTTCTTT
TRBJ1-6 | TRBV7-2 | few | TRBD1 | CASSLAGQVRNSPLHF | TGTGCCAGCAGCCTCGCAGGACAGGTTCGAAATTCACCCCTCCACTTT
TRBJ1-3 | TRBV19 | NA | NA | CASTRLRGGSGNTIYF | TGTGCCAGTACCAGACTGAGAGGGGGCTCTGGAAACACCATATATTTT
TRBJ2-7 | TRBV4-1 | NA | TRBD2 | CASSQIVAGSFYEQYF | TGCGCCAGCAGCCAGATAGTAGCGGGGTCCTTCTACGAGCAGTACTTC
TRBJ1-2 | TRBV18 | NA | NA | CASSPLDNYGYTF | TGTGCCAGCTCACCACTTGACAACTATGGCTACACCTTC
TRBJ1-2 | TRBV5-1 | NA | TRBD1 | CASSLSGGRGGYTF | TGCGCCAGCAGCTTGTCAGGGGGACGTGGTGGCTACACCTTC
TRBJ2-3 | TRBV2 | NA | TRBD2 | CASKDGRASGTDTQYF | TGTGCCAGCAAGGACGGGAGGGCCTCTGGCACAGATACGCAGTATTTT
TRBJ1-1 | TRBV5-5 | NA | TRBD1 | CASSLGQGRMNTEAFF | TGTGCCAGCAGCTTGGGACAGGGGAGAATGAACACTGAAGCTTTCTTT
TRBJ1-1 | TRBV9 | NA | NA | CASSVLGGTEAFF | TGTGCCAGCAGCGTTCTGGGGGGCACTGAAGCTTTCTTT
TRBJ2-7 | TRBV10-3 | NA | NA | CAISEREVYEQYF | TGTGCCATCAGTGAAAGGGAAGTCTACGAGCAGTACTTC
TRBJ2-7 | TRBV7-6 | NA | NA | CASSLASAGPYEQYF | TGTGCCAGCAGCTTAGCCTCGGCAGGACCCTACGAGCAGTACTTC
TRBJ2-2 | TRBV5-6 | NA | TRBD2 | CASSLARLAGVTGELFF | TGTGCCAGCAGCTTGGCCAGGCTAGCGGGAGTCACCGGGGAGCTGTTTTTT
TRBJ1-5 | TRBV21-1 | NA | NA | CASSGTTGSQSNQPQHF | TGTGCCAGCAGCGGAACCACAGGGTCCCAAAGCAATCAGCCCCAGCATTTT
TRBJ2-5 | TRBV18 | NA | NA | CASSPPGTSQETQYF | TGTGCCAGCTCACCACCGGGGACGAGTCAAGAGACCCAGTACTTC